This is a list of T cell receptor beta chains from one sample in a study of CD8 T cells in ankylosing spondylitis. TCRdb reprocessed the 5' RACE reads via MiXCR and lists one record per CDR3 protein. This sample has more than 650,000 distinct CDR3 sequences; about 10% occur once, and the top ten carry roughly 0.51%. The sequenced sample consisted of blood, either unsorted or a sorted T cell fraction (not recorded which). The receptors were sampled from a male donor with ankylosing spondylitis. The CDR3 runs from the conserved cysteine through the conserved F or W. Each record gives: clone size, D gene, J gene, V gene, CDR3 protein, CDR3 DNA. D genes are given only for firm matches. Size tells how often a clone was seen (once, few, many) or the class of an expanded clone, and some rows leave it out.

clone_size: many; d_call: TRBD2; j_call: TRBJ2-4; v_call: TRBV12-3/TRBV12-4; cdr3_aa: CASSTHSGRAWNKNIQYF; cdr3_nt: TGTGCCAGCAGTACCCACAGCGGGAGGGCCTGGAACAAAAACATTCAGTACTTC
clone_size: few; d_call: .; j_call: TRBJ2-1; v_call: TRBV29-1; cdr3_aa: CSACLGFGPNNEQFF; cdr3_nt: TGCAGCGCCTGCCTTGGGTTCGGACCTAACAATGAGCAGTTCTTC
clone_size: .; d_call: .; j_call: TRBJ2-2; v_call: TRBV20-1; cdr3_aa: CSAREGGDGELFF; cdr3_nt: TGCAGTGCTAGAGAGGGGGGTGACGGGGAGCTGTTTTTT
clone_size: few; d_call: TRBD1; j_call: TRBJ2-7; v_call: TRBV4-3; cdr3_aa: CASSWDSVQYF; cdr3_nt: TGCGCCAGCAGCTGGGACAGTGTGCAGTACTTC
clone_size: many; d_call: .; j_call: TRBJ1-1; v_call: TRBV20-1; cdr3_aa: CSARPGGTEAFF; cdr3_nt: TGCAGTGCTAGACCGGGGGGCACTGAAGCTTTCTTT
clone_size: many; d_call: .; j_call: TRBJ2-2; v_call: TRBV6-4; cdr3_aa: CASKELANTGELFF; cdr3_nt: TGTGCCAGCAAGGAGCTTGCGAACACCGGGGAGCTGTTTTTT
clone_size: .; d_call: .; j_call: TRBJ2-5; v_call: TRBV7-2; cdr3_aa: CASSFSRVQETQYF; cdr3_nt: TGTGCCAGCAGCTTCAGCCGGGTACAAGAGACCCAGTACTTC
clone_size: few; d_call: .; j_call: TRBJ2-1; v_call: TRBV5-1; cdr3_aa: CASSLTVGAPQFF; cdr3_nt: TGCGCCAGCAGCTTAACCGTTGGGGCCCCGCAGTTCTTC
clone_size: .; d_call: .; j_call: TRBJ2-6; v_call: TRBV5-1; cdr3_aa: CASSWAGLSGANVLTF; cdr3_nt: TGCGCCAGCAGCTGGGCGGGACTCTCTGGGGCCAACGTCCTGACTTTC
clone_size: many; d_call: .; j_call: TRBJ2-1; v_call: TRBV5-1; cdr3_aa: CASSLAVQSEQFF; cdr3_nt: TGCGCCAGCAGCTTGGCTGTCCAGAGTGAGCAGTTCTTC
clone_size: .; d_call: .; j_call: TRBJ2-3; v_call: TRBV4-2; cdr3_aa: CASSQARIATDTQYF; cdr3_nt: TGTGCCAGCAGCCAAGCGAGAATAGCGACAGATACGCAGTATTTT
clone_size: few; d_call: .; j_call: TRBJ1-5; v_call: TRBV15; cdr3_aa: CATSRDRILNQPQHF; cdr3_nt: TGTGCCACCAGCAGAGATAGAATCCTAAATCAGCCCCAGCATTTT
clone_size: .; d_call: .; j_call: TRBJ2-3; v_call: TRBV6-5; cdr3_aa: CASSYLTGDTQYF; cdr3_nt: TGTGCCAGCAGTTATTTGACGGGAGATACGCAGTATTTT
clone_size: few; d_call: .; j_call: TRBJ2-7; v_call: TRBV18; cdr3_aa: CASSPPGRVGLEQYF; cdr3_nt: TGTGCCAGCTCACCACCGGGCAGGGTGGGCCTCGAGCAGTACTTC
clone_size: .; d_call: TRBD2; j_call: TRBJ2-1; v_call: TRBV25-1; cdr3_aa: CASMLAGYNEQFF; cdr3_nt: TGTGCCAGCATGCTAGCGGGATACAATGAGCAGTTCTTC
clone_size: .; d_call: .; j_call: TRBJ1-1; v_call: TRBV7-2; cdr3_aa: CASSLYGPNTEAFF; cdr3_nt: TGTGCCAGCAGCTTATACGGACCGAACACTGAAGCTTTCTTT
clone_size: .; d_call: .; j_call: TRBJ2-7; v_call: TRBV6-2/TRBV6-3; cdr3_aa: CASRNQDSYEQYF; cdr3_nt: TGTGCCAGCAGGAACCAGGATTCCTACGAGCAGTACTTC
clone_size: .; d_call: .; j_call: TRBJ2-7; v_call: TRBV6-2/TRBV6-3; cdr3_aa: CASSSALNEQYF; cdr3_nt: TGTGCCAGCAGCTCCGCCCTAAACGAGCAGTACTTC
clone_size: .; d_call: .; j_call: TRBJ2-3; v_call: TRBV20-1; cdr3_aa: CSAREVLDTQYF; cdr3_nt: TGCAGTGCTAGAGAGGTTTTAGATACGCAGTATTTT
clone_size: many; d_call: .; j_call: TRBJ2-1; v_call: TRBV20-1; cdr3_aa: CSATRLDEQFF; cdr3_nt: TGCAGTGCTACCCGACTGGATGAGCAGTTCTTC
clone_size: few; d_call: TRBD1; j_call: TRBJ2-7; v_call: TRBV5-1; cdr3_aa: CASSLARGFGVEQYF; cdr3_nt: TGCGCCAGCAGCTTGGCCAGGGGGTTCGGAGTCGAGCAGTACTTC
clone_size: few; d_call: .; j_call: TRBJ2-2; v_call: TRBV9; cdr3_aa: CASSPHTGGELFF; cdr3_nt: TGTGCCAGCAGCCCTCATACGGGCGGGGAGCTGTTTTTT
clone_size: many; d_call: .; j_call: TRBJ1-2; v_call: TRBV6-5; cdr3_aa: CASSYSGPGYTF; cdr3_nt: TGTGCCAGCAGTTACTCCGGGCCGGGCTACACCTTC
clone_size: many; d_call: TRBD2; j_call: TRBJ2-5; v_call: TRBV7-9; cdr3_aa: CASSLGLAEKETQYF; cdr3_nt: TGTGCCAGCAGCTTAGGGCTAGCGGAAAAAGAGACCCAGTACTTC
clone_size: many; d_call: TRBD1; j_call: TRBJ1-5; v_call: TRBV18; cdr3_aa: CASSRQGAGNQPQHF; cdr3_nt: TGTGCCAGCTCACGACAGGGGGCTGGAAATCAGCCCCAGCATTTT
clone_size: few; d_call: .; j_call: TRBJ2-7; v_call: TRBV25-1; cdr3_aa: CASSDHQVYEQYF; cdr3_nt: TGTGCCAGCAGTGACCATCAGGTCTACGAGCAGTACTTC
clone_size: few; d_call: TRBD1; j_call: TRBJ2-3; v_call: TRBV29-1; cdr3_aa: CSVVRDRSTDTQYF; cdr3_nt: TGCAGCGTTGTTCGGGACAGAAGCACAGATACGCAGTATTTT
clone_size: many; d_call: TRBD1; j_call: TRBJ2-7; v_call: TRBV5-1; cdr3_aa: CASSTSHGTGHYEQYF; cdr3_nt: TGCGCCAGCAGCACGAGTCACGGGACAGGGCACTACGAGCAGTACTTC
clone_size: few; d_call: .; j_call: TRBJ2-3; v_call: TRBV20-1; cdr3_aa: CSARQVYTDTQYF; cdr3_nt: TGCAGTGCTAGGCAGGTTTACACAGATACGCAGTATTTT
clone_size: many; d_call: .; j_call: TRBJ2-1; v_call: TRBV12-3/TRBV12-4; cdr3_aa: CASRLDSYNEQFF; cdr3_nt: TGTGCCAGCAGACTTGACAGCTACAATGAGCAGTTCTTC
clone_size: .; d_call: .; j_call: TRBJ2-1; v_call: TRBV7-3; cdr3_aa: CASSPLSSNEQFF; cdr3_nt: TGTGCCAGCAGCCCCCTTAGCTCCAATGAGCAGTTCTTC